The clone carrying this TCR beta chain was observed many times. TCRdb independently ran MiXCR on the 5' RACE reads; one entry per CDR3 protein. The sample shows some 96,000 distinct CDR3 sequences, under 6.5% of them seen only once. These data belong to a study of identical twins. Trimming cost V 5 bases and J 7 bases, with 6 bases left between them. The CDR3 is 11 amino acids. Looked up from germline, CDR1 is MNHEY and CDR2 is SMNVEV (reference sequence). The sample consisted of memory T cells sorted from blood. The genes are TRBV27 and TRBJ2-1; tentatively, D is TRBD2 (5 bases). This TCR derives from a woman between 45 and 60 years old in good health. CDR3 loop: CASSRENEQFF. The CDR3 DNA follows: TGTGCCAGCAGTCGGGAAAATGAGCAGTTCTTC.